These T cell receptor beta chains were read from a single sample in a study of T cells in Graves' hyperthyroidism and ophthalmopathy. TCRdb reprocessed the multiplex PCR reads via MiXCR and lists one record per CDR3 protein. The sample records around 620,000 distinct CDR3 sequences, under 60% being singletons. The sample consisted of peripheral blood or thyroid tissue (not recorded which). The receptors derive from an adult woman with Graves' disease, either hyperthyroidism or ophthalmopathy (not recorded which). The CDR3 runs from the conserved cysteine through the conserved F or W. The order of the fields is J gene, V gene, D gene, clone size, CDR3 protein, CDR3 DNA. The D gene is left open where the match is weak. Clone size is given for some rows only: seen once, a few or many times, or a class if the clone is expanded.

>TRBJ2-7|TRBV27|-|-
CASSFLEGGNYEQYF
TGTGCCAGCAGTTTCCTTGAAGGGGGGAACTACGAGCAGTACTTC
>TRBJ2-2|TRBV5-1|-|-
CASSLGDSYTGELFF
TGCGCCAGCAGCTTAGGGGACTCATACACCGGGGAGCTGTTTTTT
>TRBJ2-7|TRBV29-1|-|once
CSVEGEATSYEQYF
TGCAGCGTTGAGGGGGAAGCGACATCCTACGAGCAGTACTTC
>TRBJ1-6|TRBV5-1|-|-
CASSVGRGNSPLHF
TGCGCCAGCAGTGTGGGCAGGGGAAATTCACCCCTCCACTTT
>TRBJ2-7|TRBV10-3|TRBD1|-
CAISGGQDYEQYF
TGTGCCATCAGTGGGGGACAGGACTACGAGCAGTACTTC
>TRBJ2-1|TRBV10-3|TRBD2|-
CAISGLAGAEQFF
TGTGCCATCAGTGGTCTAGCGGGAGCTGAGCAGTTCTTC
>TRBJ2-2|TRBV19|TRBD2|many
CASSNGGRPAPGELFF
TGTGCCAGTAGTAACGGCGGGAGACCGGCCCCCGGGGAGCTGTTTTTT
>TRBJ2-2|TRBV7-2|-|-
CASILSLGVGELFF
TGTGCCAGCATTCTCTCACTGGGGGTCGGGGAGCTGTTTTTT
>TRBJ1-4|TRBV20-1|-|-
CSARNPGGGEKLFF
TGCAGTGCTAGAAACCCCGGAGGGGGTGAAAAACTGTTTTTT
>TRBJ1-2|TRBV15|TRBD1|-
CATSRDPGQGYGYTF
TGTGCCACCAGCAGAGATCCGGGACAGGGGTATGGCTACACCTTC
>TRBJ2-5|TRBV7-6|-|few
CASSLDTVTGTQETQYF
TGTGCCAGCAGCTTAGATACCGTAACAGGGACCCAAGAGACCCAGTACTTC
>TRBJ2-2|TRBV12-3/TRBV12-4|-|few
CASSLSGQLATGELFF
TGTGCCAGCAGTTTATCCGGACAGCTGGCCACCGGGGAGCTGTTTTTT
>TRBJ2-7|TRBV20-1|-|many
CSALSSYEQYF
TGCAGTGCTCTCTCCTCCTACGAGCAGTACTTC
>TRBJ2-7|TRBV7-2|TRBD2|-
CASSPGGGTSGEQYF
TGTGCCAGCAGCCCAGGGGGTGGGACTAGCGGTGAGCAGTACTTC
>TRBJ2-7|TRBV5-6|-|many
CASSLKGNYEQYF
TGTGCCAGCAGCTTGAAGGGAAACTACGAGCAGTACTTC